The subject of this entry is one T cell receptor (beta chain). The antigen remains undetermined. TCRdb's copy holds only in-frame clones and misses some; the assay was immunoSEQ multiplex PCR. This table has around 250,000 clones, roughly 89% appearing once. Germline V gene sequence: CDR1 SGHDN, CDR2 FVKESK. V trimming: 5 bases; J trimming: 8 bases; junction bases outside the gene matches: 11. The CDR3 runs to 14 residues. These data are taken from a study of cytomegalovirus exposure and HLA in healthy donors. Study conclusions and caveats: A list of approximately 150 TCR beta chains associated with cytomegalovirus was given. Rarity held for most TCR sequences, but there were some public TCRs that occurred in many donors. TCR clusters originating in the first cohort tended to co-occur in the 110 or so validation repertoires, according to a later analysis.

The donors belonged to the approximately 120-subject validation cohort, separate from the roughly 700-subject first cohort. The genes are TRBV14 and TRBJ1-2; TRBD1 agrees at 7 bases. This sequence was found in a woman aged 18 to 35 in good health and CMV-seronegative. Source material: PBMCs. The CDR3 reads CASSSQQGIGGYTF. CDR3 coding DNA: TGTGCCAGCAGCAGCCAACAGGGGATCGGAGGCTACACCTTC.